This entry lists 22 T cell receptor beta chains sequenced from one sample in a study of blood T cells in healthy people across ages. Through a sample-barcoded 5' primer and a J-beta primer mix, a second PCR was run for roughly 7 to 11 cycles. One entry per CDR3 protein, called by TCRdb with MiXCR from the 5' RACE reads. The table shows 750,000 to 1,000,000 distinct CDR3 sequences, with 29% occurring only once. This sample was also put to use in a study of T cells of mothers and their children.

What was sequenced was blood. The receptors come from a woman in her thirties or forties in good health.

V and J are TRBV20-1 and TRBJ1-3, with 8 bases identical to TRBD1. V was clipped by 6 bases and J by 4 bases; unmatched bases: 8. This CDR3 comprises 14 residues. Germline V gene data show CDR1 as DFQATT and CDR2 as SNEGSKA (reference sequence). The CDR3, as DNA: TGCAGTGCCAAGGACAGGGTTTTCGGAAACACCATATATTTT. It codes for CSAKDRVFGNTIYF.

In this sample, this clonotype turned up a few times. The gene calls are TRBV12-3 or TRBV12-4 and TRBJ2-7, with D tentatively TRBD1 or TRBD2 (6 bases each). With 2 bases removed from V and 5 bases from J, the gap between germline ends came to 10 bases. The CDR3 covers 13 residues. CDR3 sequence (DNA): TGTGCCAGCAGTTTAAGGGGGGTCGACGAGCAGTACTTC. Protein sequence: CASSLRGVDEQYF.

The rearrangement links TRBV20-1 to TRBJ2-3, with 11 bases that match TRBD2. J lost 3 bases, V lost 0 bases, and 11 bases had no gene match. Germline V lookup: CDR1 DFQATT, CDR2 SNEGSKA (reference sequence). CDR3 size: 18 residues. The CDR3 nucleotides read TGCAGTGCTAGAGATCCTCTGGCTAGCGGGGGGAGAACAGATACGCAGTATTTT. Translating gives CSARDPLASGGRTDTQYF.

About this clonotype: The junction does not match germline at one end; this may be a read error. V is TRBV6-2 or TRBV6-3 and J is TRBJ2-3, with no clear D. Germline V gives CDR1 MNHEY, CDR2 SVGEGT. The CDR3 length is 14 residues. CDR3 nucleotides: TGTACCAGCACCCCGTACCTAATAACAGATACGCAGTATTTT. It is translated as CTSTPYLITDTQYF.

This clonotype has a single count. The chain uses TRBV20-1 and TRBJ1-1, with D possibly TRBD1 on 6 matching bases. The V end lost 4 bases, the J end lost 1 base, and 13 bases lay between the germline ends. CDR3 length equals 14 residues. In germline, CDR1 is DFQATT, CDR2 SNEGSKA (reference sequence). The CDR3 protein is CSATQGHGNTEAFF. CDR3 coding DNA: TGCAGTGCTACCCAGGGACACGGGAACACTGAAGCTTTCTTT.

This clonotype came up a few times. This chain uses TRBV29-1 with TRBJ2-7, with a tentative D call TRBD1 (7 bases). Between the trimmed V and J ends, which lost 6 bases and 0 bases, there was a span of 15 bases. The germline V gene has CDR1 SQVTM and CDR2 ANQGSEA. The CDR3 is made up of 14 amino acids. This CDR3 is CSVGGQTSSYEQYF. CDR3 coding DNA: TGCAGCGTGGGGGGACAGACGAGCTCCTACGAGCAGTACTTC.

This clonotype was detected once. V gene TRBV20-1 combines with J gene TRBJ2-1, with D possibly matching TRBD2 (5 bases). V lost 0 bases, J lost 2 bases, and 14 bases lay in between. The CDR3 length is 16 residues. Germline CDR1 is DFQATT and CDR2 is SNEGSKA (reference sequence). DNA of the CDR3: TGCAGTGCTAGAGATAGATTGCGAGGGACCTACAATGAGCAGTTCTTC. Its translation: CSARDRLRGTYNEQFF.

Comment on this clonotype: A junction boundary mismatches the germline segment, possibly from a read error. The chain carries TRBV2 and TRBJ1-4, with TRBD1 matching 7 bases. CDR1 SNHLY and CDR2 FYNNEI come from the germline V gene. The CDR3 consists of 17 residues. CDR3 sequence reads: CANSELFEGATNEELFF. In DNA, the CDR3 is TGTGCCAACAGTGAATTGTTCGAGGGGGCAACTAATGAAGAACTGTTTTTT.

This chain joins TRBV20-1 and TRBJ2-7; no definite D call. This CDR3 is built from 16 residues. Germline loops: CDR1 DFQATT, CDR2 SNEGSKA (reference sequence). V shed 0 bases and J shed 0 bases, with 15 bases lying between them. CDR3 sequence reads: CSARDPLQPLSYEQYF. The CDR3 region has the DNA TGCAGTGCTAGAGACCCCCTCCAGCCTCTCTCCTACGAGCAGTACTTC.

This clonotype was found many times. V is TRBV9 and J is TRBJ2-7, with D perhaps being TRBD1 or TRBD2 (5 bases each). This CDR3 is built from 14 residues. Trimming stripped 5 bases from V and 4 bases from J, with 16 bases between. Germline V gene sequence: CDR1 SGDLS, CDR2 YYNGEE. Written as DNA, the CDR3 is TGTGCCAGCAGTACCGGGACGGCGATATACGAGCAGTACTTC. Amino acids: CASSTGTAIYEQYF. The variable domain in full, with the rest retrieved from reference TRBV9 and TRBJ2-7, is DSGVTQTPKHLITATGQRVTLRCSPRSGDLSVYWYQQSLDQGLQFLIQYYNGEERAKGNILERFSAQQFPDLHSELNLSSLELGDSALYFCASSTGTAIYEQYFGPGTRLTVT.

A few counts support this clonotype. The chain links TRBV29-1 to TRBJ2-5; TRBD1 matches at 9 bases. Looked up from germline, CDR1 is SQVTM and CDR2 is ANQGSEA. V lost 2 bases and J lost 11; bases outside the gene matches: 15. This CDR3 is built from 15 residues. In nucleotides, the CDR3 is TGCAGCGTTGAAAATCCGGGACAGGGTAACAATGAGCAGTACTTC. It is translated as CSVENPGQGNNEQYF.

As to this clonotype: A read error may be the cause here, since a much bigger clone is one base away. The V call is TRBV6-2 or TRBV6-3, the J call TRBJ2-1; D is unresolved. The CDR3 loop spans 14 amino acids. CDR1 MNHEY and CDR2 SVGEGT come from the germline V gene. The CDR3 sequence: CARSYSPRRDEQFF. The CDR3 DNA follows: TGTGCCCGCAGTTACTCTCCCCGAAGGGATGAGCAGTTCTTC.

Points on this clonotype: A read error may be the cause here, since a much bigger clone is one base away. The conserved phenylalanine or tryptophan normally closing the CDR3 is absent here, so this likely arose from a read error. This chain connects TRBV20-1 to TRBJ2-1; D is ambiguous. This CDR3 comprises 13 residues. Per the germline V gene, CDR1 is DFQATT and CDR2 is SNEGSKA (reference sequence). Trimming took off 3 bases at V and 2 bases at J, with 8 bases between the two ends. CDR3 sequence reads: CSASGKPYNEQFV. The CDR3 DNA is TGCAGTGCTAGCGGCAAACCCTACAATGAGCAGTTCGTC.

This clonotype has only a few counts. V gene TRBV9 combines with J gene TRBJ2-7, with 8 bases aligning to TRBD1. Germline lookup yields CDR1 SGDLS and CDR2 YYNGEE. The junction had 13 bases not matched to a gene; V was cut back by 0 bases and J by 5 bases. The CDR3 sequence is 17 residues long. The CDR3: CASSVGAGGASSDEQYF. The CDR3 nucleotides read TGTGCCAGCAGCGTAGGTGCAGGGGGCGCCTCATCCGACGAGCAGTACTTC.

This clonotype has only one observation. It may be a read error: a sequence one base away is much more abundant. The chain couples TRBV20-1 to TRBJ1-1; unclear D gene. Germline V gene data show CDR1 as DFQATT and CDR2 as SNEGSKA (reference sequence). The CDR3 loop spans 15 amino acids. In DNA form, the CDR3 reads TGCAGTGCTAAGAAACGGGGTGGCGGCGACACTGGAGCTTTCTTT. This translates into CSAKKRGGGDTGAFF.

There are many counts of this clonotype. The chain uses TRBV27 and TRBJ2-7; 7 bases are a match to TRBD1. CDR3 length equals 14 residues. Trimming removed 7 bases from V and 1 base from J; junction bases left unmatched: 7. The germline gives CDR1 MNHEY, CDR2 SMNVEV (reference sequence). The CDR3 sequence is CASTNGQVSYEQYF. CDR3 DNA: TGTGCCAGCACAAACGGACAGGTATCCTACGAGCAGTACTTC.

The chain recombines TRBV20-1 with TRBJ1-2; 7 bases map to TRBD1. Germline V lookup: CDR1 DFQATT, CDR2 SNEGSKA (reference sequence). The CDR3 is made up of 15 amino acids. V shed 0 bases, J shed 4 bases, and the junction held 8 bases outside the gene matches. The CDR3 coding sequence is TGCAGTGCTAGAGATACCCACAGGGGCGGCTATGGCTACACCTTC. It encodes CSARDTHRGGYGYTF.

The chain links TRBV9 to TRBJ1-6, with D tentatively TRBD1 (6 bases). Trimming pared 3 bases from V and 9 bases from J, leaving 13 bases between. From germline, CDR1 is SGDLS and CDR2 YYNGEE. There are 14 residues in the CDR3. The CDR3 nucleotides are TGTGCCAGCAGCGGAGGGGGGTCTAGTTCACCCCTCCACTTT. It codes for CASSGGGSSSPLHF.

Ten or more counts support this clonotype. Here the CDR3 reads CASSLAGQGTSEQYF. CDR3 DNA: TGCGCCAGCAGCTTGGCGGGACAGGGAACCAGCGAGCAGTACTTC. The chain combines TRBV5-1 with TRBJ2-7; TRBD1 aligns across 9 bases. Trimming at V came to 0 bases and at J to 6 bases, leaving 7 bases not matched to a gene. Germline lookup yields CDR1 SGHRS and CDR2 YFSETQ. The CDR3 runs to 15 residues.

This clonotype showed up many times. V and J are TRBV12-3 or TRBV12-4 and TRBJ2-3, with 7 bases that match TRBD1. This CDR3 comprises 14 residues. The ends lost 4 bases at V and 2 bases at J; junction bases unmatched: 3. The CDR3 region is CASSWTGTTDTQYF. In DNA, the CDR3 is TGTGCCAGCAGTTGGACAGGTACCACAGATACGCAGTATTTT.

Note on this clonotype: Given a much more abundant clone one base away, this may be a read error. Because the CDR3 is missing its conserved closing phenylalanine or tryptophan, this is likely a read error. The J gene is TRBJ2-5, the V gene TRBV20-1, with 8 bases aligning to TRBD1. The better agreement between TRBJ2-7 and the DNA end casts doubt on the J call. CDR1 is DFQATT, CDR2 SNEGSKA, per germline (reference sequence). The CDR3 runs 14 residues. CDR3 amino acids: CSASGPGGTYEQYC. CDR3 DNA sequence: TGCAGTGCTAGTGGTCCAGGGGGCACCTACGAGCAGTACTGC.

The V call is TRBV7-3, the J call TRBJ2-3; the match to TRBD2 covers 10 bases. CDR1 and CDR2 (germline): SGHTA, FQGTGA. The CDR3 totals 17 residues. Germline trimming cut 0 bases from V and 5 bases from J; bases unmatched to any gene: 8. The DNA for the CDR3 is TGTGCCAGCAGCTTAACGTCTGTAGCGGGGGGTGTAGATACGCAGTATTTT. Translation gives CASSLTSVAGGVDTQYF.